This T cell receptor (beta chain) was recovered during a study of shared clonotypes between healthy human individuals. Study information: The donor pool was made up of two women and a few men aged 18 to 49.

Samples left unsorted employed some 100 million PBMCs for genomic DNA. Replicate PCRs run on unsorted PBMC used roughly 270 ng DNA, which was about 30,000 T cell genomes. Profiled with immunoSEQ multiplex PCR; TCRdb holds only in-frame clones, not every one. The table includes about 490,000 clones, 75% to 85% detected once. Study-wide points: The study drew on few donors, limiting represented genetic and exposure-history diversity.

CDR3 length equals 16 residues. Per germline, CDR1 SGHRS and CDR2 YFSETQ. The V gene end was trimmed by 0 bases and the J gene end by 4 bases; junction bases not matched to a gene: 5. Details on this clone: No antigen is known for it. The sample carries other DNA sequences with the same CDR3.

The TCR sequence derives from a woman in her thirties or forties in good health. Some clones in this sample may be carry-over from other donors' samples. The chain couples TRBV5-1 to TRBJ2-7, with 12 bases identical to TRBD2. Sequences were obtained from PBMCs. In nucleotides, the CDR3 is TGCGCCAGCAGCTTGGGACTAGCGGGAGTAGCGTACGAGCAGTACTTC. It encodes CASSLGLAGVAYEQYF.